The 18 T cell receptor beta chains listed next were all sequenced from one sample in a study of shared clonotypes between healthy human individuals. Method: immunoSEQ multiplex PCR; TCRdb's copy keeps in-frame clones and lacks some. The top ten hold about an eighth of the sample, which has approximately 500,000 clones, roughly 85% seen once. Specimen: PBMCs. Every receptor here comes from a woman between 40 and 50 years old in good health. Some clones in this sample may be carry-over from other donors' samples.

V and J are TRBV5-6 and TRBJ2-7; 10 nucleotides match TRBD2. Looked up from germline, CDR1 is SGHDT and CDR2 is YYEEEE. Trimming at V came to 1 base and at J to 6 bases, leaving 13 bases not matched to a gene. The CDR3 runs 17 residues. The chain's CDR3 is CASSLTSGVTLDAEQYF. The CDR3 nucleotides read TGTGCCAGCAGCTTGACTAGCGGGGTAACTCTGGATGCCGAGCAGTACTTC.

The V gene is TRBV7-9, the J gene TRBJ2-2; D is unresolved. The CDR3 runs 14 residues. Germline V gives CDR1 SEHNR, CDR2 FQNEAQ (reference sequence). Trimming removed 1 base from V and 1 base from J, with 4 bases in between. CDR3 in amino acids: CASSLDGNTGELFF. The CDR3 nucleotides read TGTGCCAGCAGCTTAGACGGGAACACCGGGGAGCTGTTTTTT.

In its sample, this clone was seen a few times. This chain uses TRBV10-3 with TRBJ1-5; possible D gene TRBD1, 6 bases. Per the germline V gene, CDR1 is ENHRY and CDR2 is SYGVKD. V lost 10 bases to trimming and J lost 2 bases, with 15 bases between them. The CDR3 has 14 residues. The CDR3, as DNA: TGTGCCACCCAGACAGGTTCGGGCAATCAGCCCCAGCATTTT. Its translation is CATQTGSGNQPQHF.

In this sample, this clone turned up many times. The chain is built from TRBV7-2 and TRBJ2-7; a possible D gene is TRBD2 (5 bases). Germline-derived CDR1 and CDR2 are SGHTA and FQGNSA. This CDR3 is 13 amino acids long. V was cut by 5 bases and J by 3 bases, with 11 bases left in between. The CDR3 protein is CASSIRGSYEQYF. The CDR3 nucleotides are TGTGCCAGCAGCATCCGGGGTAGCTACGAGCAGTACTTC.

This chain uses TRBV4-3 with TRBJ1-1; a possible D gene is TRBD1 (5 bases). Per germline, CDR1 LGHNA and CDR2 YSLEER. Trimming shortened V by 0 bases and J by 1 base, and 15 bases separated the two germline ends. The CDR3 is 17 amino acids. CDR3 protein: CASSQDLMGGWNTEAFF. The DNA for the CDR3 is TGCGCCAGCAGCCAAGATCTGATGGGGGGATGGAACACTGAAGCTTTCTTT.

The chain is built from TRBV5-1 and TRBJ2-1; 7 nucleotides align to TRBD2. J gave up 4 bases and V 1 base, and 8 bases lay outside the gene matches. The CDR3 is 16 residues long. The germline V gene encodes CDR1 SGHRS and CDR2 YFSETQ. The CDR3 spells CASSLTASGGYNEQFF. DNA for the CDR3: TGCGCCAGCAGCTTGACAGCTAGCGGAGGGTACAATGAGCAGTTCTTC.

This sequence joins TRBV15 and TRBJ2-5, with a weak D call TRBD2 (6 bases). V lost 0 bases to trimming and J lost 7 bases, with 15 bases between them. This CDR3 contains 15 residues. The germline V gene has CDR1 LNHNV and CDR2 YYDKDF (reference sequence). CDR3 sequence reads: CATSRDPIAGLTQYF. The CDR3 nucleotides read TGTGCCACCAGCAGAGACCCCATTGCGGGATTGACCCAGTACTTC. The full variable domain, rest sourced from reference TRBV15 and TRBJ2-5, is DAMVIQNPRYQVTQFGKPVTLSCSQTLNHNVMYWYQQKSSQAPKLLFHYYDKDFNNEADTPDNFQSRRPNTSFCFLDIRSPGLGDTAMYLCATSRDPIAGLTQYFGPGTRLLVL.

V is TRBV15 and J is TRBJ2-7; tentatively, D is TRBD1 (6 bases). V dropped 0 bases and J dropped 1 base, with 10 bases sitting between them. This CDR3 contains 15 residues. CDR1 and CDR2 from the germline V gene are LNHNV and YYDKDF (reference sequence). The CDR3 DNA is TGTGCCACCAGCAGAGATAGACAGGTATCCTACGAGCAGTACTTC. This translates into CATSRDRQVSYEQYF.

V gene TRBV19 combines with J gene TRBJ2-3; D is perhaps TRBD1 (6 bases). The CDR3 runs to 15 residues. The ends were cut back, 5 bases at V and 1 base at J, with 13 bases in the middle. From germline, CDR1 is LNHDA and CDR2 SQIVND (reference sequence). The CDR3, as DNA: TGTGCCAGTAGTGACCCAGGGGTTCGCACAGATACGCAGTATTTT. Translating gives CASSDPGVRTDTQYF.

This chain uses TRBV11-2 with TRBJ2-7; 12 positions agree with TRBD1. Germline CDR1 is SGHAT and CDR2 is FQNNGV. The CDR3 spans 14 residues. Losses at the gene ends were 5 bases for V and 7 bases for J; bases not matched to a gene: 6. CDR3 bases: TGTGCCAGCAGCAGGGGACAGGGGGCGTCTGAGCAGTACTTC. Its protein product is CASSRGQGASEQYF.

About this clone itself: A much larger clonotype is one base distant, so this may be a read error. Here the CDR3 DNA reads TGTGCCTGGTACACAGGGGCCGATCAGCCCCAGCATTTT. This sequence encodes CAWYTGADQPQHF. The rearrangement uses TRBV30 and TRBJ1-5; the match to TRBD1 covers 7 bases. There are 13 residues in the CDR3. Germline values: CDR1 GTSNPN, CDR2 SVGIG (reference sequence). The J segment lost 5 bases and the V segment lost 5 bases, leaving 6 bases of the junction unmatched.

This clone has a handful of counts. The V gene is TRBV29-1, the J gene TRBJ1-5; 7 bases are shared with TRBD1. The germline CDR1 and CDR2 sequences are SQVTM and ANQGSEA. Unmatched junction bases numbered 3, after V lost 7 bases and J lost 3 bases. The CDR3 runs to 12 residues. For the CDR3, the DNA is TGCAGCGCACAGGGGTACAATCAGCCCCAGCATTTT. It translates to CSAQGYNQPQHF.

The genes are TRBV6-6 and TRBJ1-1; 8 bases align to TRBD1. This CDR3 spans 13 amino acids. V trimming: 6 bases; J trimming: 5 bases; junction bases outside the gene matches: 5. The germline CDR1 and CDR2 sequences are MNHNY and SVGAGI (reference sequence). Here the CDR3 DNA reads TGTGCCAGCAGCCGGACAGGGAGTACTGAAGCTTTCTTT. It yields the protein CASSRTGSTEAFF.

This clone appeared a few times. The V call is TRBV4-2, the J call TRBJ2-3; D gene uncertain. The germline CDR1 and CDR2 sequences are LGHNA and YNFKEQ. V gave up 4 bases and J gave up 1 base, with 12 bases separating them. The CDR3 loop spans 15 amino acids. The CDR3 DNA reads as TGTGCCAGCAGCCCCAGCGAACCAGGCACAGATACGCAGTATTTT. This translates into CASSPSEPGTDTQYF.

The rearrangement joins TRBV10-2 to TRBJ2-1; D not resolved. Germline lookup yields CDR1 WSHSY and CDR2 SAAADI. The V end lost 4 bases, the J end lost 1 base, and 5 bases lay between the germline ends. This CDR3 is built from 13 residues. CDR3 nucleotides: TGCGCCAGCAGTGGAACTTCCTACAATGAGCAGTTCTTC. Encoded protein: CASSGTSYNEQFF.

The chain employs TRBV19 and TRBJ2-1; a weak D match, TRBD2 (6 bases). There are 16 residues in the CDR3. The germline CDR1 and CDR2 sequences are LNHDA and SQIVND (reference sequence). V was pared by 1 base and J by 7 bases, with 17 bases between. This chain's CDR3 is CASSIVGGASGNEQFF. CDR3 nucleotides: TGTGCCAGTAGTATAGTAGGAGGGGCAAGTGGGAATGAGCAGTTCTTC.

V is TRBV6-1 and J is TRBJ1-1; D is undetermined. This CDR3 comprises 14 residues. Germline V lookup: CDR1 MNHNS, CDR2 SASEGT. The V end lost 0 bases, the J end lost 4 bases, and 9 bases lay between the germline ends. In DNA, the CDR3 is TGTGCCAGCAGTGAAGCGGGGTGGAGCACTGAAGCTTTCTTT. This translates into CASSEAGWSTEAFF.

This chain joins TRBV20-1 and TRBJ2-5; D call uncertain. Germline lookup yields CDR1 DFQATT and CDR2 SNEGSKA (reference sequence). CDR3 length: 10 amino acids. The DNA of the CDR3 is TGCAGCGCCACCGGGGAGACCCAGTACTTC. It encodes CSATGETQYF.